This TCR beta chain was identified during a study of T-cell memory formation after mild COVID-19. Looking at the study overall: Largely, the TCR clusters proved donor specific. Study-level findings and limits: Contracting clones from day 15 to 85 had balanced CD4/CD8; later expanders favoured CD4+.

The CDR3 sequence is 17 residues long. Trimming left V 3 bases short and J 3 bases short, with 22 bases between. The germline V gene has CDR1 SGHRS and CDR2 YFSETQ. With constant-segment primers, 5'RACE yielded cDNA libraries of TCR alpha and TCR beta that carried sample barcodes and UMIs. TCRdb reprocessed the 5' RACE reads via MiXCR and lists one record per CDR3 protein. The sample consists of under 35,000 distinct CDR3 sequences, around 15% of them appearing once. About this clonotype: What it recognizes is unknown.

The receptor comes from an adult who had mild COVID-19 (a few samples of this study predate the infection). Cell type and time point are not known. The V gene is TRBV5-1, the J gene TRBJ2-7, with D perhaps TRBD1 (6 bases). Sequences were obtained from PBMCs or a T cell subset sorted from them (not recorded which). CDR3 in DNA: TGCGCCAGCAGCTCGGTCGGCAGGGGAGCAGTGAGCTACGAGCAGTACTTC. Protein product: CASSSVGRGAVSYEQYF. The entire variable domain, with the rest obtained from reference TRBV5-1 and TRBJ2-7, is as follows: KAGVTQTPRYLIKTRGQQVTLSCSPISGHRSVSWYQQTPGQGLQFLFEYFSETQRNKGNFPGRFSGRQFSNSRSEMNVSTLELGDSALYLCASSSVGRGAVSYEQYFGPGTRLTVT.